This record concerns one T cell receptor beta chain sequence. Its cognate antigen has yet to be identified. Base qualities are missing; no much larger clone stands one base away. The CDR3 holds 12 amino acids from the cysteine to the phenylalanine. Only the CDR3 DNA is retained, 36 bases long and in frame from the first base. From a lookup of the germline V gene, CDR1 and CDR2 are SQVTM and ANQGSEA. Trimming removed 4 bases from V and 4 bases from J, leaving 11 bases between the germline ends. This specimen's treatment or condition label, per the study, means: randomized to nivolumab then ipilimumab (arm A) or the reverse (arm B). Prior DNA-damaging chemotherapy had not been received by any trial patient. A FACS Aria II flow cytometer was used to sort live CD3+CD8+ cells that were negative for CD19 and CD56 from thawed PBMCs. The samples were obtained from melanoma patients enrolled in CheckMate 064, an open-label, randomized phase II trial testing sequential checkpoint blockade. Peripheral blood mononuclear cells were collected by leukapheresis, purified with Ficoll-Paque, and frozen in human serum with roughly 10% DMSO. Purity of sorted blood CD3+CD8+ cells was verified at >95% immediately after sorting, followed by DNA extraction.

This record comes from a study of sequential checkpoint blockade in melanoma (dated by TCRdb to the late 2010s). Background on the whole study: Patients were assigned by 1:1 randomization to either first-line nivolumab followed by ipilimumab (arm A) or ipilimumab followed by nivolumab (arm B). Maintenance nivolumab came after each of the two trial sequences.

TCRbeta CDR3 regions were immunosequenced from genomic DNA with the immunoSEQ Assay. Before high-throughput sequencing, the genomic DNA was amplified using bias-controlled multiplex PCR. As for the original processing: To quantify the absolute abundance of each unique TCRbeta CDR3 region, the sequences were collapsed and filtered. Clonality was defined as 1 minus Pielou's evenness and was calculated using productive rearrangements only. Clones with significantly greater frequencies in on-treatment versus baseline samples were identified using a previously published method. TCRdb's version of the immuneACCESS table is confined to in-frame rearrangements and falls short of the full clone set. An unresolved V gene accounts for under half of the shortfall where checked; the remainder is of unknown origin. The DNA was the basis for D and trimming; V, J and clone size are from that table. This sample is represented by about 9,900 clones; 60% to 80% of them were singletons. The ten largest account for around 24% of the sample.

Summary of the overall study and its limitations: Larger, independent patient cohorts are needed to validate the response-prediction model that combines TCR metrics and mutation burden.

The rearrangement combines TRBV29-1 with TRBJ2-7; the D gene is unclear. The sequencing here drew on CD8+ T cells sorted from blood (inferred from file names), taken from a patient given nivolumab and ipilimumab in sequence. This receptor was obtained from a human donor with melanoma. The DNA sequence is TGCAGCGTTGTAGTTAACCAATACGAGCAGTACTTC. This sequence encodes CSVVVNQYEQYF.